This T cell receptor beta chain was observed in a study of PD-1 blockade in classical Hodgkin lymphoma. Specified time point: newly diagnosed, previously untreated cHL patient sample. Produced via immunoSEQ multiplex PCR; TCRdb's table is partial and in-frame only. This sample has around 26,000 clones, with around 94% found just once. V lost 7 bases and J lost 14, with 24 bases in between. The germline V gene encodes CDR1 SGHRS and CDR2 YFSETQ. CDR3 length: 13 residues. This receptor was identified in a human donor with classical Hodgkin lymphoma. Sequencing was performed on peripheral blood mononuclear cells (PBMCs). This chain joins TRBV5-1 and TRBJ1-1; tentatively, D is TRBD1 (5 bases). This chain's CDR3 is CASGRAKSADSFF. The CDR3 DNA reads as TGCGCCAGCGGCCGGGCTAAATCAGCCGACAGCTTCTTT.